The 15 T cell receptor beta chains reported below all come from one sample, sequenced in a study of blood T cell repertoires in COVID-19. The repertoire was sequenced with immunoSEQ multiplex PCR; TCRdb's copy has only in-frame clones and lacks some. The sample holds approximately 270,000 clones, around 89% seen once. Sample: peripheral blood. Source of these receptors: a young man with acute or convalescent COVID-19.

The chain employs TRBV13 and TRBJ1-2, with D perhaps matching TRBD1 (6 bases). Germline V lookup: CDR1 PRHDT, CDR2 FYEKMQ (reference sequence). The ends were cut back, 4 bases at V and 4 bases at J, with 16 bases in the middle. There are 15 residues in the CDR3. CDR3 amino acids: CASSYRDRQIYGYTF. CDR3 DNA sequence: TGTGCCAGCAGCTATAGAGACAGGCAGATCTATGGCTACACCTTC.

The chain combines TRBV9 with TRBJ1-2; 7 bases map to TRBD1. The CDR3 runs 14 residues. In germline, CDR1 is SGDLS, CDR2 YYNGEE. The trim removed 7 bases at V and 8 bases at J, leaving 14 bases unmatched. Here the CDR3 reads CASATGALKSGYTF. CDR3 DNA: TGTGCCAGCGCCACAGGGGCGCTAAAGTCGGGCTACACCTTC.

The chain carries TRBV27 and TRBJ1-2; 9 bases are a match to TRBD1. V shed 3 bases and J 5 bases; nucleotides not matched to a gene: 13. The length of the CDR3 is 17 residues. Germline assignment: CDR1 MNHEY and CDR2 SMNVEV (reference sequence). The CDR3, as DNA: TGTGCCAGCAGTTTCCGAATGACAGGGGGAGACAGATATGGCTACACCTTC. Translating it yields CASSFRMTGGDRYGYTF.

The chain links TRBV28 to TRBJ2-7; 9 positions agree with TRBD1. The CDR3 length is 15 residues. The trim removed 6 bases at V and 2 bases at J, leaving 8 bases unmatched. CDR1 and CDR2 from the germline V gene are MDHEN and SYDVKM. In DNA, the CDR3 is TGTGCCAGCAGAACACAGGGGGCAGTCGCCTACGAGCAGTACTTC. It encodes CASRTQGAVAYEQYF.

This sequence joins TRBV9 and TRBJ2-3, with 13 bases identical to TRBD2. The germline CDR1 and CDR2 sequences are SGDLS and YYNGEE. The CDR3 covers 16 residues. Losses at the gene ends were 3 bases for V and 3 bases for J; bases not matched to a gene: 4. The CDR3 DNA is TGTGCCAGCAGCGCTGGACTAGCGGGAGCTACAGATACGCAGTATTTT. Translation: CASSAGLAGATDTQYF.

CDR3 residues: CAWSVNRASEAFF. CDR3 sequence (DNA): TGTGCCTGGAGTGTAAACAGGGCATCAGAAGCTTTCTTT. The chain carries TRBV30 and TRBJ1-1, with a weak D call TRBD1 (6 bases). Trimming took off 0 bases at V and 8 bases at J, with 13 bases between the two ends. The germline V gene encodes CDR1 GTSNPN and CDR2 SVGIG (reference sequence). The CDR3 has 13 residues.

The CDR3 protein is CASSLEVGQSYEQYF. CDR3 sequence (DNA): TGTGCCAGCAGCTTGGAGGTTGGACAGTCCTACGAGCAGTACTTC. The V gene is TRBV5-4, the J gene TRBJ2-7; weak D call: TRBD1 (6 bases). The V and J ends lost 0 bases and 1 base respectively, with 11 bases between them. The CDR3 has 15 residues. Germline V gene lookup returns CDR1 SGHNT and CDR2 YYREEE (reference sequence). Based on the CDR3 plus reference TRBV5-4 and TRBJ2-7, the full variable domain is ETGVTQSPTHLIKTRGQQVTLRCSSQSGHNTVSWYQQALGQGPQFIFQYYREEENGRGNFPPRFSGLQFPNYSSELNVNALELDDSALYLCASSLEVGQSYEQYFGPGTRLTVT.

The J gene is TRBJ2-1, the V gene TRBV5-1, with 9 positions matching TRBD2. Germline CDR1 and CDR2: SGHRS and YFSETQ. The CDR3 runs to 19 residues. J lost 6 bases, V lost 0 bases, and 16 bases had no gene match. CDR3: CASSLGLREGRGNLNEQFF. The CDR3 DNA is TGCGCCAGCAGCTTGGGTCTGCGGGAGGGCCGAGGAAACCTCAATGAGCAGTTCTTC.

This rearrangement joins TRBV6-6 to TRBJ2-2, with 8 positions matching TRBD2. Germline trimming cut 6 bases from V and 4 bases from J; bases unmatched to any gene: 7. The V gene's germline CDR1 is MNHNY and CDR2 SVGAGI (reference sequence). The length of the CDR3 is 15 residues. CDR3 nucleotide sequence: TGTGCCAGCAGCCGTCTTGCGGGGGGCACCGGGGAGCTGTTTTTT. This encodes CASSRLAGGTGELFF.

The chain is built from TRBV6-5 and TRBJ2-1; 11 bases map to TRBD2. V was clipped by 6 bases and J by 4 bases; unmatched bases: 2. The CDR3 loop spans 14 amino acids. CDR1 is MNHEY, CDR2 SVGAGI, per germline. The DNA of the CDR3 is TGTGCCAGCAGCTGGACTAGCGGGTACAATGAGCAGTTCTTC. This encodes CASSWTSGYNEQFF.

This chain uses TRBV2 with TRBJ1-5, with TRBD1 matching over 8 bases. The trim removed 5 bases at V and 7 bases at J, leaving 13 bases unmatched. CDR3 length: 16 amino acids. The V gene's germline CDR1 is SNHLY and CDR2 FYNNEI. The CDR3 spells CASSRYLQGGGQPQHF. The CDR3 DNA reads TGTGCCAGCAGTCGTTATCTACAGGGGGGCGGGCAGCCCCAGCATTTT. The entire variable domain, with the rest obtained from reference TRBV2 and TRBJ1-5, is as follows: EPEVTQTPSHQVTQMGQEVILRCVPISNHLYFYWYRQILGQKVEFLVSFYNNEISEKSEIFDDQFSVERPDGSNFTLKIRSTKLEDSAMYFCASSRYLQGGGQPQHFGDGTRLSIL.

In this sample, this clone turned up a few times. The chain uses TRBV5-4 and TRBJ2-2, with 16 bases aligning to TRBD2. The CDR3 has 16 amino acids. CDR1 SGHNT and CDR2 YYREEE come from the germline V gene (reference sequence). J was trimmed by 6 bases and V by 4 bases; bases with no gene match: 3. DNA for the CDR3: TGTGCCAGCAGCCCGGGACTAGCGGGGGGGCCCGGGGAGCTGTTTTTT. This codes for CASSPGLAGGPGELFF. The whole variable domain, filled in from reference TRBV5-4 and TRBJ2-2, reads ETGVTQSPTHLIKTRGQQVTLRCSSQSGHNTVSWYQQALGQGPQFIFQYYREEENGRGNFPPRFSGLQFPNYSSELNVNALELDDSALYLCASSPGLAGGPGELFFGEGSRLTVL.

V usage is TRBV4-1 and J usage is TRBJ2-7; D is perhaps TRBD1 (6 bases). Per the germline V gene, CDR1 is MGHRA and CDR2 is YSYEKL. The V end was cut by 2 bases, the J end by 0 bases, with 14 bases between. CDR3 size: 16 residues. CDR3 loop: CASSQRTGLDSYEQYF. CDR3 DNA: TGCGCCAGCAGCCAACGAACAGGGCTGGACTCCTACGAGCAGTACTTC.

The rearrangement uses TRBV11-2 and TRBJ2-5; 7 bases are shared with TRBD1. The CDR3 totals 17 residues. Germline values: CDR1 SGHAT, CDR2 FQNNGV. With 2 bases clipped from V and 5 bases from J, the junction kept 14 bases outside the gene matches. This CDR3 is CASSLRPATTGLETQYF. The CDR3 region has the DNA TGTGCCAGCAGCTTAAGGCCGGCAACGACAGGGTTGGAGACCCAGTACTTC.

In regard to this clone: Additional DNA sequences in this sample encode the identical CDR3. The chain links TRBV28 to TRBJ2-5, with D possibly TRBD2 on 5 matching bases. Germline-derived CDR1 and CDR2 are MDHEN and SYDVKM. The CDR3 spans 12 residues. V was cut by 4 bases and J by 4 bases, with 7 bases left in between. CDR3: CASSSGLETQYF. The CDR3 DNA reads TGTGCCAGCAGTTCGGGGTTAGAGACCCAGTACTTC. The full variable domain, completed using reference TRBV28 and TRBJ2-5, is DVKVTQSSRYLVKRTGEKVFLECVQDMDHENMFWYRQDPGLGLRLIYFSYDVKMKEKGDIPEGYSVSREKKERFSLILESASTNQTSMYLCASSSGLETQYFGPGTRLLVL.